Listed below are T cell receptor beta chains from one sample, sequenced in a study of blood T cell repertoires in COVID-19. This table comes from immunoSEQ multiplex PCR, and its TCRdb copy is limited to in-frame clones, with some not included. The sample contains around 150,000 clones, about 80% of which appear only once. Sequencing input: peripheral blood. The receptors stem from a woman in her thirties or forties with COVID-19, enrolled during active disease. CDR3s include the opening cysteine and the closing phenylalanine or tryptophan. D genes are given only for firm matches. Expanded clones are given a class, and other clones once, few, many or no size at all.

CDR3 DNA: TGTGCCAGTAGTCCAGGGAATTACAATGAGCAGTTCTTC; CDR3 protein: CASSPGNYNEQFF; D gene: NA; J gene: TRBJ2-1; V gene: TRBV19; clone size: NA
CDR3 DNA: TGTGCCAGCAGGATACTAGCGGGGAGGAACACCGGGGAGCTGTTTTTT; CDR3 protein: CASRILAGRNTGELFF; D gene: TRBD2; J gene: TRBJ2-2; V gene: TRBV3-1/TRBV3-2; clone size: NA
CDR3 DNA: TGTGCCAGCGGGGTTGGGACAGGGCTGAACACTGAAGCTTTCTTT; CDR3 protein: CASGVGTGLNTEAFF; D gene: TRBD1; J gene: TRBJ1-1; V gene: TRBV7-3; clone size: NA
CDR3 DNA: TGTGCCTGGAGTCACTACGGAAAGAACACTGAAGCTTTCTTT; CDR3 protein: CAWSHYGKNTEAFF; D gene: NA; J gene: TRBJ1-1; V gene: TRBV30; clone size: NA
CDR3 DNA: TGTGCCAGCAGACCGGGACAGGGGCCCACCGGGGAGCTGTTTTTT; CDR3 protein: CASRPGQGPTGELFF; D gene: TRBD1; J gene: TRBJ2-2; V gene: TRBV27; clone size: NA
CDR3 DNA: TGTGCCAGCAGCTCAAGGACTAGCGTCGGGACCCAGTACTTC; CDR3 protein: CASSSRTSVGTQYF; D gene: TRBD2; J gene: TRBJ2-5; V gene: TRBV11-2; clone size: NA
CDR3 DNA: TGTGCCAGCAGCCTATACCCCGAGGCTAGCGGGGGGACAGATACGCAGTATTTT; CDR3 protein: CASSLYPEASGGTDTQYF; D gene: TRBD2; J gene: TRBJ2-3; V gene: TRBV11-2; clone size: NA
CDR3 DNA: TGTGCCAGCAGCCGCCGACTAGTTCAGGATACGCAGTATTTT; CDR3 protein: CASSRRLVQDTQYF; D gene: NA; J gene: TRBJ2-3; V gene: TRBV13; clone size: NA
CDR3 DNA: TGTGCCAGCAGCGGCGACGGGGAACCCTACAATGAGCAGTTCTTC; CDR3 protein: CASSGDGEPYNEQFF; D gene: NA; J gene: TRBJ2-1; V gene: TRBV9; clone size: NA
CDR3 DNA: TGTGCCAGCAGCGACGACAGGGGTAAAAAACTGTTTTTT; CDR3 protein: CASSDDRGKKLFF; D gene: TRBD1; J gene: TRBJ1-4; V gene: TRBV2; clone size: NA
CDR3 DNA: TGTGCCAGCAGTGAGCTGACTAGCGGGCAGGGTGAGCAGTTCTTC; CDR3 protein: CASSELTSGQGEQFF; D gene: TRBD2; J gene: TRBJ2-1; V gene: TRBV2; clone size: few
CDR3 DNA: TGTGCCAGCAGCCAAGATATAACCTTAGAGGCTGAAGCTTTCTTT; CDR3 protein: CASSQDITLEAEAFF; D gene: NA; J gene: TRBJ1-1; V gene: TRBV14; clone size: NA
CDR3 DNA: TGTGCCAGCAGTGTCGCTAGCGGGAGACCCTCCTCCTACGAGCAGTACTTC; CDR3 protein: CASSVASGRPSSYEQYF; D gene: TRBD2; J gene: TRBJ2-7; V gene: TRBV2; clone size: NA
CDR3 DNA: TGTGCCAGCGGGGAGACAGGGGGAGGCACTGAAGCTTTCTTT; CDR3 protein: CASGETGGGTEAFF; D gene: TRBD1; J gene: TRBJ1-1; V gene: TRBV9; clone size: NA
CDR3 DNA: TGTGCCAGCAGCTTAGTTCAGGGCACCTACGAGCAGTACTTC; CDR3 protein: CASSLVQGTYEQYF; D gene: NA; J gene: TRBJ2-7; V gene: TRBV7-2; clone size: NA
CDR3 DNA: TGTGCCAGCAGCCAAGAGGGCAGGGGCTATGGCTACACCTTC; CDR3 protein: CASSQEGRGYGYTF; D gene: NA; J gene: TRBJ1-2; V gene: TRBV14; clone size: NA
CDR3 DNA: TGTGCCACCAGGGCCGACATGAACACTGAAGCTTTCTTT; CDR3 protein: CATRADMNTEAFF; D gene: NA; J gene: TRBJ1-1; V gene: TRBV15; clone size: NA
CDR3 DNA: TGTGCCAGCAGAGATCTAGCGGGAGAGTACAATGAGCAGTTCTTC; CDR3 protein: CASRDLAGEYNEQFF; D gene: TRBD2; J gene: TRBJ2-1; V gene: TRBV2; clone size: few
CDR3 DNA: TGTGCCAGCTCACCATCAGCGGAAAAGCAGTTCTTC; CDR3 protein: CASSPSAEKQFF; D gene: NA; J gene: TRBJ2-1; V gene: TRBV18; clone size: NA
CDR3 DNA: TGCAGTGCTAGTGGTGACCTAGCGGGAGGTATGACAGATACGCAGTATTTT; CDR3 protein: CSASGDLAGGMTDTQYF; D gene: TRBD2; J gene: TRBJ2-3; V gene: TRBV20-1; clone size: NA
CDR3 DNA: TGTGCCAGCAGTTTGAAGGGGGCGAGTTCACCCCTCCACTTT; CDR3 protein: CASSLKGASSPLHF; D gene: TRBD1; J gene: TRBJ1-6; V gene: TRBV2; clone size: once
CDR3 DNA: TGTGCCAGCAGCCTAGGGACAGGGGGTTACTATGGCTACACCTTC; CDR3 protein: CASSLGTGGYYGYTF; D gene: TRBD1; J gene: TRBJ1-2; V gene: TRBV3-1/TRBV3-2; clone size: NA
CDR3 DNA: TGTGCCAGCAGCCCGACGACAGGGAACAATCAGCCCCAGCATTTT; CDR3 protein: CASSPTTGNNQPQHF; D gene: TRBD1; J gene: TRBJ1-5; V gene: TRBV7-8; clone size: NA
CDR3 DNA: TGTGCCAGCAGTGAAGCGCGCCTAGCGGGTAGCACAGATACGCAGTATTTT; CDR3 protein: CASSEARLAGSTDTQYF; D gene: TRBD2; J gene: TRBJ2-3; V gene: TRBV2; clone size: NA
CDR3 DNA: TGTGCCTGGAAGCAACAGGGACAGGGCGGGGAGCTGTTTTTT; CDR3 protein: CAWKQQGQGGELFF; D gene: TRBD1; J gene: TRBJ2-2; V gene: TRBV30; clone size: NA
CDR3 DNA: TGCGCCAGCAGCTACGCCACAAAGATGAACACTGAAGCTTTCTTT; CDR3 protein: CASSYATKMNTEAFF; D gene: NA; J gene: TRBJ1-1; V gene: TRBV5-1; clone size: NA
CDR3 DNA: TGTGCCAGCAGTCAGGACAGGGTAAGCTACAATGAGCAGTTCTTC; CDR3 protein: CASSQDRVSYNEQFF; D gene: TRBD1; J gene: TRBJ2-1; V gene: TRBV5-4; clone size: NA
CDR3 DNA: TGTGCCAGCAGACCGACAGGGGGCAAAGCTTTCTTT; CDR3 protein: CASRPTGGKAFF; D gene: TRBD1; J gene: TRBJ1-1; V gene: TRBV3-1/TRBV3-2; clone size: NA
CDR3 DNA: TGTGCCAGCAGATCAGGGGGTATCTCTGGAAACACCATATATTTT; CDR3 protein: CASRSGGISGNTIYF; D gene: TRBD1; J gene: TRBJ1-3; V gene: TRBV2; clone size: NA
CDR3 DNA: TGCAGTGCTAGTAAATCCAACTCTAACTATGGCTACACCTTC; CDR3 protein: CSASKSNSNYGYTF; D gene: NA; J gene: TRBJ1-2; V gene: TRBV20-1; clone size: NA
CDR3 DNA: TGTGCCAGCAGCTTAGGCTCCAGGGCTTTTGGGGAAAAACTGTTTTTT; CDR3 protein: CASSLGSRAFGEKLFF; D gene: NA; J gene: TRBJ1-4; V gene: TRBV7-9; clone size: NA
CDR3 DNA: TGTGCCAGCAGCCGAACGTTCGGGGGTGGCTTAGAGACCCAGTACTTC; CDR3 protein: CASSRTFGGGLETQYF; D gene: NA; J gene: TRBJ2-5; V gene: TRBV5-8; clone size: NA
CDR3 DNA: TGCGCCAGCAGCTTGGGGCTAGCGACCTACAATGAGCAGTTCTTC; CDR3 protein: CASSLGLATYNEQFF; D gene: NA; J gene: TRBJ2-1; V gene: TRBV5-1; clone size: NA
CDR3 DNA: TGTGCCAGTAGTATCGTCCAGGGGGCGAACACCGGGGAGCTGTTTTTT; CDR3 protein: CASSIVQGANTGELFF; D gene: TRBD1; J gene: TRBJ2-2; V gene: TRBV19; clone size: NA
CDR3 DNA: TGTGCCTGGAGTCATCGAGTGCCTCCGGGACTAGCGGGAATACCCACAGATACGCAGTATTTT; CDR3 protein: CAWSHRVPPGLAGIPTDTQYF; D gene: TRBD2; J gene: TRBJ2-3; V gene: TRBV30; clone size: NA
CDR3 DNA: TGTGCCAGCAGCTATGGAGGACTGTACCAAGAGACCCAGTACTTC; CDR3 protein: CASSYGGLYQETQYF; D gene: NA; J gene: TRBJ2-5; V gene: TRBV5-5; clone size: NA
CDR3 DNA: TGTGCCAGCAGGGGACAGGGGGCCACTGAAGCTTTCTTT; CDR3 protein: CASRGQGATEAFF; D gene: TRBD1; J gene: TRBJ1-1; V gene: TRBV28; clone size: NA
CDR3 DNA: TGTGCCAGCAGCGTCCAATCACACGCTGCCAATGAGCAGTTCTTC; CDR3 protein: CASSVQSHAANEQFF; D gene: NA; J gene: TRBJ2-1; V gene: TRBV9; clone size: few
CDR3 DNA: TGCGCCAGCAGCCTTGCTACAGAGTACGAGCAGTACTTC; CDR3 protein: CASSLATEYEQYF; D gene: NA; J gene: TRBJ2-7; V gene: TRBV5-1; clone size: NA
CDR3 DNA: TGTGCCAGCAGCTTAGATGCAGGTTTAAACACCATATATTTT; CDR3 protein: CASSLDAGLNTIYF; D gene: NA; J gene: TRBJ1-3; V gene: TRBV7-8; clone size: NA
CDR3 DNA: TGTGCCAGCAGCTTAAACGGGAACACTGAAGCTTTCTTT; CDR3 protein: CASSLNGNTEAFF; D gene: NA; J gene: TRBJ1-1; V gene: TRBV7-9; clone size: NA
CDR3 DNA: TGTGCCAGCTCAGGGGCGGGCGCCGCTAGAGATACGCAGTATTTT; CDR3 protein: CASSGAGAARDTQYF; D gene: NA; J gene: TRBJ2-3; V gene: TRBV28; clone size: NA
CDR3 DNA: TGCGCCAGCAGCTTGAATCCGTCTGGGCCCTTCTCTGGAAACACCATATATTTT; CDR3 protein: CASSLNPSGPFSGNTIYF; D gene: NA; J gene: TRBJ1-3; V gene: TRBV5-1; clone size: NA
CDR3 DNA: TGCGCCAGCAGCCAAGATCGGGGTTATGAAAAACTGTTTTTT; CDR3 protein: CASSQDRGYEKLFF; D gene: NA; J gene: TRBJ1-4; V gene: TRBV4-1; clone size: few
CDR3 DNA: TGTGCCAGCAGCTTGGCCGGGAGCACAGATACGCAGTATTTT; CDR3 protein: CASSLAGSTDTQYF; D gene: NA; J gene: TRBJ2-3; V gene: TRBV5-6; clone size: NA
CDR3 DNA: TGTGCCAGTAGTATGGCGGGACTATACGAGCAGTACTTC; CDR3 protein: CASSMAGLYEQYF; D gene: TRBD2; J gene: TRBJ2-7; V gene: TRBV19; clone size: NA
CDR3 DNA: TGTGCCAGCAGCCGCCGACTAGCCCTGTACAATGAGCAGTTCTTC; CDR3 protein: CASSRRLALYNEQFF; D gene: TRBD2; J gene: TRBJ2-1; V gene: TRBV5-8; clone size: NA
CDR3 DNA: TGCGCCAGCAGAATGACACCTTCATCCTACGAGCAGTACTTC; CDR3 protein: CASRMTPSSYEQYF; D gene: NA; J gene: TRBJ2-7; V gene: TRBV10-2; clone size: few
CDR3 DNA: TGTGCCAGCTCACCCGGGACAGGGAGGGAAGCTTTCTTT; CDR3 protein: CASSPGTGREAFF; D gene: TRBD1; J gene: TRBJ1-1; V gene: TRBV18; clone size: NA
CDR3 DNA: TGCGCCAGCAGGGACTGGTTACCGGGGGGGCTGAAATGGGAGACCCAGTACTTC; CDR3 protein: CASRDWLPGGLKWETQYF; D gene: TRBD2; J gene: TRBJ2-5; V gene: TRBV10-2; clone size: NA
CDR3 DNA: TGTGCCAGCAGCTTGTCGGCAGGGTACCCTGAAGCTTTCTTT; CDR3 protein: CASSLSAGYPEAFF; D gene: NA; J gene: TRBJ1-1; V gene: TRBV5-4; clone size: NA